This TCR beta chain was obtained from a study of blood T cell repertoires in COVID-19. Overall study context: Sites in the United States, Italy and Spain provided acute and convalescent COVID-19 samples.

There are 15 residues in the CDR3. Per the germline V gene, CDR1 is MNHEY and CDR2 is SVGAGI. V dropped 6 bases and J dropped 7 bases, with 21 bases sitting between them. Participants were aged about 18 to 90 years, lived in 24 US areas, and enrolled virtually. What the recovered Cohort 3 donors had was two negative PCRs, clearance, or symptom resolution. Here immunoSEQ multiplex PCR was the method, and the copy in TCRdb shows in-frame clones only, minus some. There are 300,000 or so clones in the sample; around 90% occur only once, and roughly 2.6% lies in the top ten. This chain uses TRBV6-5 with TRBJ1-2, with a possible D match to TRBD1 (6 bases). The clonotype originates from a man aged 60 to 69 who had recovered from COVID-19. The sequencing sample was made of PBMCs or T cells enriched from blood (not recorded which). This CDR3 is CASSLSQGPLVGYTF. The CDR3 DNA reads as TGTGCCAGCAGCCTTTCCCAGGGGCCGTTGGTTGGCTACACCTTC.